Below are 9 T cell receptor beta chains sequenced from a single sample in a study of blood T cell repertoires in COVID-19. Assay used: immunoSEQ multiplex PCR; TCRdb lists only in-frame clones, some missing. This table holds approximately 200,000 clones, around nine tenths found once. The sample was PBMCs or T cells enriched from blood (not recorded which). These receptors all come from a woman aged 30 to 39 who had been exposed to COVID-19.

This clone was found a few times. The V call is TRBV11-2, the J call TRBJ2-7; D call uncertain. CDR3 length: 12 residues. Trimming removed 2 bases from V and 4 bases from J, with 6 bases in between. CDR1 SGHAT and CDR2 FQNNGV come from the germline V gene. As DNA, the CDR3 is TGTGCCAGCAGCTTAAACAGTTACGAGCAGTACTTC. Protein: CASSLNSYEQYF.

V gene TRBV7-9 combines with J gene TRBJ1-2; perhaps TRBD1 as D (6 bases). The CDR3 contains 15 residues. CDR1 is SEHNR, CDR2 FQNEAQ, per germline (reference sequence). Trimming stripped 1 base from V and 6 bases from J, with 15 bases between. Here the CDR3 reads CASSLDVGGLDGYTF. The CDR3 nucleotides read TGTGCCAGCAGCTTAGACGTGGGGGGGCTGGATGGCTACACCTTC.

The chain uses TRBV7-8 and TRBJ2-2; tentative D call: TRBD1 (5 bases). Trimming stripped 6 bases from V and 2 bases from J, with 10 bases between. Germline CDR1 reads SGHVS; CDR2 reads FQNEAQ. The CDR3 sequence is 14 residues long. In DNA, the CDR3 is TGTGCCAGCAGGGCCAGGGATAACACCGGGGAGCTGTTTTTT. Translating it yields CASRARDNTGELFF.

This clone occurred a few times. This chain joins TRBV3-1 (or the pseudogene TRBV3-2) and TRBJ1-6; TRBD1 matches 7 bases. V lost 2 bases and J lost 6; bases outside the gene matches: 1. CDR1 is LGHDT, CDR2 YNNKEL, per germline (reference sequence). The CDR3 is 14 amino acids. This CDR3 reads CASSQRDSNSPLHF. In nucleotides, the CDR3 is TGTGCCAGCAGCCAAAGGGACAGTAATTCACCCCTCCACTTT.

This clone has just a few counts. V usage is TRBV7-7 and J usage is TRBJ2-5; 7 bases align to TRBD2. Germline V gene lookup returns CDR1 SSHAT and CDR2 FNYEAQ (reference sequence). The CDR3 loop spans 16 amino acids. V lost 2 bases and J lost 1; bases outside the gene matches: 7. The CDR3 DNA reads TGTGCCAGCAGCTTACGAAGCGGGAACTTCCAAGAGACCCAGTACTTC. This codes for CASSLRSGNFQETQYF.

The rearrangement uses TRBV2 and TRBJ2-6; 8 bases fit TRBD2. The germline CDR1 and CDR2 sequences are SNHLY and FYNNEI. The CDR3 length is 18 residues. V shed 9 bases, J shed 1 base, and the junction held 14 bases outside the gene matches. This CDR3 is CARQYSPGLESGANVLTF. The CDR3 region has the DNA TGTGCCAGACAATACAGCCCGGGACTAGAGTCTGGGGCCAACGTCCTGACTTTC. Combining the CDR3 with reference TRBV2 and TRBJ2-6 gives the whole variable domain EPEVTQTPSHQVTQMGQEVILRCVPISNHLYFYWYRQILGQKVEFLVSFYNNEISEKSEIFDDQFSVERPDGSNFTLKIRSTKLEDSAMYFCARQYSPGLESGANVLTFGAGSRLTVL.

This chain connects TRBV5-1 to TRBJ2-5; a possible D gene is TRBD1 (6 bases). Germline loops: CDR1 SGHRS, CDR2 YFSETQ. This CDR3 spans 14 amino acids. Trimming removed 3 bases at V and 5 bases at J, with 14 bases between. CDR3 DNA: TGCGCCAGCAGCTCGCCACAGGGCTACGAGACCCAGTACTTC. Protein: CASSSPQGYETQYF.

The chain joins TRBV16 to TRBJ2-7, with D possibly TRBD1 on 5 matching bases. V shed 4 bases and J shed 2 bases, with 15 bases lying between them. The CDR3 sequence is 15 residues long. CDR1 and CDR2 (germline): KGHSY, FQNENV. Written as DNA, the CDR3 is TGTGCCAGCAGCCTGGGGCACTCCCCCACCTACGAGCAGTACTTC. Translated, it gives CASSLGHSPTYEQYF.

The chain's CDR3 is CASSSGRMGRMNTEAFF. DNA for the CDR3: TGTGCCAGCAGCTCAGGGAGGATGGGTCGGATGAACACTGAAGCTTTCTTT. The chain joins TRBV7-8 to TRBJ1-1; a weak D match, TRBD1 (5 bases). The V gene lost 4 bases and the J gene lost 0 bases, with 18 bases spanning the gap. The V gene's germline CDR1 is SGHVS and CDR2 FQNEAQ. The CDR3 is 17 residues long.